This is a list of T cell receptor beta chains from one sample in a study of human T cells and chemical hapten exposure. TCRdb processed the RACE reads anew with MiXCR; each CDR3 protein has one entry. The sample has over 70,000 distinct CDR3 sequences, roughly 11% seen once. The sequencing used whole blood, collected in connection with sensitization to the hapten diphenylcyclopropenone (DPC). The receptor source for this set is a woman in her thirties with alopecia areata. Some clones in this sample may be carry-over from other donors' samples. Each CDR3 is given with its conserved first and last residue. D genes are given only for firm matches. Size is stated for part of the rows, as once, few or many counts, or as a class when the clone is expanded.

clone_size j_call v_call d_call cdr3_nt cdr3_aa
few TRBJ1-4 TRBV7-9 NA TGTGCCAGCAGCCTCTTTAAGGAAAAACTGTTTTTT CASSLFKEKLFF
NA TRBJ2-3 TRBV28 TRBD1 TGTGCCAGCAGTTCGGACAGGGTGACAGATACGCAGTATTTT CASSSDRVTDTQYF
NA TRBJ1-2 TRBV28 NA TGTGCCAGCAGTCTCCCCGGGACATTCTATGGCTACACCTTC CASSLPGTFYGYTF
NA TRBJ1-2 TRBV10-1 TRBD1 TGCGCCAGCAGTGAAATGGGCCCCGGACAGGGGCTTATATTCTATGGCTACACCTTC CASSEMGPGQGLIFYGYTF
NA TRBJ2-5 TRBV7-2 TRBD2 TGTGCCAGCAGCCGCAATAGCGGGAAGGAGACCCAGTACTTC CASSRNSGKETQYF
NA TRBJ2-2 TRBV18 TRBD2 TGTGCCAGCTCACCGCAGGGACTAGCGGGAAGCGGCACCGGGGAGCTGTTTTTT CASSPQGLAGSGTGELFF
NA TRBJ2-7 TRBV29-1 NA TGCAGCGTGCGGGCCGGGGGCTACGAGCAGTACTTC CSVRAGGYEQYF
NA TRBJ1-1 TRBV7-9 TRBD1 TGTGCCAGCGGCCCTAGACAGGGTACGAACACTGAAGCTTTCTTT CASGPRQGTNTEAFF
many TRBJ1-1 TRBV7-8 TRBD1 TGTGCCAGCAGCTTGCTGGACAGGGGATGGAACACTGAAGCTTTCTTT CASSLLDRGWNTEAFF
many TRBJ1-2 TRBV18 NA TGTGCCAGCTCACCACCTTCGGCTTATGGGGATAACTATGGCTACACCTTC CASSPPSAYGDNYGYTF
few TRBJ2-3 TRBV5-1 NA TGCGCCAGCAGCAGTGACTCTTCCGCAGATACGCAGTATTTT CASSSDSSADTQYF
few TRBJ2-6 TRBV7-9 TRBD1 TGTGCCAGCAGACCGACCAGGGGGCCGAGCTCTGGGGCCAACGTCCTGACTTTC CASRPTRGPSSGANVLTF
few TRBJ1-2 TRBV12-3/TRBV12-4 NA TGTGCCAGCAGTTTCTCGTGGGGGGCAAACTATGGCTACACCTTC CASSFSWGANYGYTF
many TRBJ1-6 TRBV21-1 NA TGTGCCAGCAGCCCCGCCGGGACAGACGACCCAACGTCGGATTCACCCCTCCACTTT CASSPAGTDDPTSDSPLHF
many TRBJ1-1 TRBV7-2 NA TGTGCCAGCACCACCGAAGGGAGGGGGGAAGCTTTCTTT CASTTEGRGEAFF
many TRBJ2-2 TRBV12-3/TRBV12-4 TRBD1 TGTGCCAGCAGTCGGGACAGGGGAAGCGGGGAGCTGTTTTTT CASSRDRGSGELFF
few TRBJ2-1 TRBV9 NA TGTGCCAGCAGCCCGAGGTTAGGGACTTACAATGAGCAGTTCTTC CASSPRLGTYNEQFF
many TRBJ2-7 TRBV20-1 TRBD1 TGCAGTGCTGTCAGGGACAGGTCCTACGAGCAGTACTTC CSAVRDRSYEQYF
many TRBJ1-1 TRBV6-1 NA TGTGCCAGCTCAATCGTCAGTCAAAACACTGAAGCTTTCTTT CASSIVSQNTEAFF
NA TRBJ2-7 TRBV20-1 TRBD2 TGCAGTGCCTCAATAGCGGGAGGGCCCTCCTACGAGCAGTACTTC CSASIAGGPSYEQYF
NA TRBJ2-2 TRBV28 TRBD1 TGTGCCAGCGGGTGGGACAGGGTCGGTACCGGGGAGCTGTTTTTT CASGWDRVGTGELFF
NA TRBJ1-6 TRBV3-1 NA TGTGCCAGCAGCCAAGGTGCAGCTAATTCACCCCTCCACTTT CASSQGAANSPLHF
few TRBJ1-6 TRBV5-5 NA TGTGCCAGCAGCTTGGGTCGGTTAGGGGAGTCACCCCTCCACTTT CASSLGRLGESPLHF
many TRBJ2-2 TRBV6-5 NA TGTGCCAGCCGTGAACAGTCAACCGGGGAGCTGTTTTTT CASREQSTGELFF
few TRBJ1-1 TRBV29-1 NA TGCAGCGTTGAGGGGGGAGGTGAAACTGAAGCTTTCTTT CSVEGGGETEAFF
NA TRBJ2-1 TRBV10-3 TRBD2 TGTGCCATCAGTCCATTACCGGGACTAGCGGGCAGGCAGTTCTTC CAISPLPGLAGRQFF
many TRBJ1-2 TRBV5-1 NA TGCGCCAGCAGCCCAGGGTCGGAGCCTGGCTACACCTTC CASSPGSEPGYTF
NA TRBJ1-5 TRBV11-2 NA TGTGCCAGCAGCTTAGATCGGATGCAGCCCCAGCATTTT CASSLDRMQPQHF
many TRBJ2-5 TRBV3-1 TRBD2 TGTGCCAGCAGCCAAGAGAGCGGGAGTGCAGAGACCCAGTACTTC CASSQESGSAETQYF
many TRBJ1-4 TRBV6-1 NA TGTGCCAGCAGTGTTTCCGAAAAACTGTTTTTT CASSVSEKLFF
NA TRBJ2-5 TRBV5-5 TRBD2 TGTGCCAGCAGCTTCCCGGGACTAGCGGGGGAGCACCTCCAAGAGACCCAGTACTTC CASSFPGLAGEHLQETQYF
few TRBJ1-6 TRBV5-1 NA TGCGCCAGCAGCTTGGCACGTGGGGCGGTGGGCTCACCCCTCCACTTT CASSLARGAVGSPLHF
many TRBJ2-1 TRBV6-5 NA TGTGCCAGCAGCCAGGGTGGAGAGCAGTTCTTC CASSQGGEQFF
few TRBJ2-1 TRBV6-1 TRBD1 TGTGCCAGCAGGGGACAGGGGTATGAGCAGTTCTTC CASRGQGYEQFF
many TRBJ1-1 TRBV18 TRBD1 TGTGCCAGCTCCGAGCCAGCCAACAGGGGCACTGAAGCTTTCTTT CASSEPANRGTEAFF